This TCR beta chain was recorded in a study of shared clonotypes between healthy human individuals. Trimming stripped 2 bases from V and 3 bases from J, with 15 bases between. This CDR3 contains 16 residues. From germline, CDR1 is MNHNS and CDR2 SASEGT. Produced via immunoSEQ multiplex PCR; TCRdb's table is partial and in-frame only. In the table there are about 2.4 million clones, 90% to 95% of which are singletons. The rearrangement links TRBV6-1 to TRBJ2-3, with a tentative D call TRBD2 (5 bases). The sample comprised naive CD4+ T cells sorted from blood. Specified subset: CD45RA+ positively selected. The source of this sequence is a man aged 18 to 29 in good health. The CDR3 region is CASSELGVFTTDTQYF. CDR3 nucleotides: TGTGCCAGCAGTGAACTCGGGGTGTTTACGACAGATACGCAGTATTTT.